This TCR beta chain was obtained from a study of identical twins. Everyone who gave samples was a healthy Caucasian. TCRdb re-analysed the 5' RACE reads in MiXCR, keeping a single row per CDR3 protein. The table lists approximately 500,000 distinct CDR3 sequences, 20% to 25% of them singletons. The sample was also reused in another study, on T cells expressing NK-cell markers.

The sample comprised CD4+ T cells sorted from blood. The clonotype was recovered from a woman under 30 in good health.

CDR3 bases: TGTGCCACCAGTGATTCCCGCGGTTCGGCAGATACGCAGTATTTT. Its translation: CATSDSRGSADTQYF. The chain employs TRBV24-1 and TRBJ2-3; no clear D. This CDR3 region has 15 residues. V was pared by 2 bases and J by 4 bases, with 12 bases between. Per germline, CDR1 KGHDR and CDR2 SFDVKD.